The following is a TCR beta chain sequence with its context. The CDR3 consists of 12 residues. The ends were cut back, 4 bases at V and 6 bases at J, with 10 bases in the middle. The V gene's germline CDR1 is MNHNY and CDR2 SVGAGI (reference sequence). Clones were sequenced by immunoSEQ multiplex PCR, and TCRdb holds only the in-frame ones, with some missing. The sample carries 2 million to 2.5 million clones, approximately 95% recorded once. The sample comes from a study of shared clonotypes between healthy human individuals. The sample was naive CD4+ T cells sorted from blood. The subset was: CD45RA+ positively selected. The clonotype was recovered from a man aged 18 to 35 in good health. The rearrangement uses TRBV6-6 and TRBJ2-7; D is possibly TRBD1 (6 bases). The chain's CDR3 is CASSFRGGEQYF. The CDR3, as DNA: TGTGCCAGCAGTTTCAGGGGCGGCGAGCAGTACTTC.